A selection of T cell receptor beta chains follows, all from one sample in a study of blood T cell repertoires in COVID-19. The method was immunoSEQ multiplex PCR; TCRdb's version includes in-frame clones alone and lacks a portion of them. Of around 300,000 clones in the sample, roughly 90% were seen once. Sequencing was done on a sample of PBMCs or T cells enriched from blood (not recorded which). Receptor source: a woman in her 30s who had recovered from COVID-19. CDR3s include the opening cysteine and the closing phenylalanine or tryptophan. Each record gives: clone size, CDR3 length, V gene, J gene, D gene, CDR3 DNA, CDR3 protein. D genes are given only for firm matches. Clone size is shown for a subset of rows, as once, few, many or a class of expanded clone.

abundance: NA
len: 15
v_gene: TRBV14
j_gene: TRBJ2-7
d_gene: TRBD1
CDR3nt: TGTGCCAGCAGGAACACCGGGACAGGGGACTACGAGCAGTACTTC
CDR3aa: CASRNTGTGDYEQYF

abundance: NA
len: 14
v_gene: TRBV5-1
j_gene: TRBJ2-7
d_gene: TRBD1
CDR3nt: TGCGCCAGCAGCTGGACAGGGGGTCAGCACGAGCAGTACTTC
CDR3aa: CASSWTGGQHEQYF

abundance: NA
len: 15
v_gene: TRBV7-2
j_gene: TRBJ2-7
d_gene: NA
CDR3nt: TGTGCCAGCAGCACACCGGGACATGGGTCCTACGAGCAGTACTTC
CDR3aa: CASSTPGHGSYEQYF

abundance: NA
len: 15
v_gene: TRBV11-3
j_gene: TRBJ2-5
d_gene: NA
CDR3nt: TGTGCCAGCAGCCCAGGGGATTCCCTACAAGAGACCCAGTACTTC
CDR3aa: CASSPGDSLQETQYF

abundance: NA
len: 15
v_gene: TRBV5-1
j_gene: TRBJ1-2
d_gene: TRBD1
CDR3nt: TGCGCCAGCAGCTTGGAGGGACAGGGTCCCTATGGCTACACCTTC
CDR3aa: CASSLEGQGPYGYTF

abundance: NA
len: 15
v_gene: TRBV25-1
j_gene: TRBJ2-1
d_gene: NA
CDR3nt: TGTGCCAGCAGTGAGGTACCGGGACTGAACAATGAGCAGTTCTTC
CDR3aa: CASSEVPGLNNEQFF

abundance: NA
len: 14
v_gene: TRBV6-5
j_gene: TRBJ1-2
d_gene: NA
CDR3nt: TGTGCCAGCAGTTACGGGTGGGGGCTGGGAGGCTACACCTTC
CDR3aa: CASSYGWGLGGYTF

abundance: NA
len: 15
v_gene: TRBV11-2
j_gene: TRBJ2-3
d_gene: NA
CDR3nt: TGTGCCAGCAGCTTAGAAGCACCTAGCACAGATACGCAGTATTTT
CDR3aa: CASSLEAPSTDTQYF

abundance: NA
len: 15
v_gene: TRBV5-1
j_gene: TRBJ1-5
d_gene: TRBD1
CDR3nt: TGCGCCAGCAGTTCCGGGACAGGCAGACATCAGCCCCAGCATTTT
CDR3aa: CASSSGTGRHQPQHF

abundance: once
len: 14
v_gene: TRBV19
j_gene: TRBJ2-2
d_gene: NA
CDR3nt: TGTGCCAGTAGTATTCTAGGGGGATTGAGGGAGCTGTTTTTT
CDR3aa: CASSILGGLRELFF

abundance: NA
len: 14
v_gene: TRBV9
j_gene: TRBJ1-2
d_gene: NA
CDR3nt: TGTGCCAGCAGCGTAGCTACGAACAGCTATGGCTACACCTTC
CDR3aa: CASSVATNSYGYTF

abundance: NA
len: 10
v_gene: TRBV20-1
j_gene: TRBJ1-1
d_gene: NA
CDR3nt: TGCAGTGCTATCAGTACTGAAGCTTTCTTT
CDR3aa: CSAISTEAFF

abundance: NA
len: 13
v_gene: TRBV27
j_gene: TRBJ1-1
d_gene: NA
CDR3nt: TGTGCCAGCAGTTTATCGAGGGCGACTGAAGCTTTCTTT
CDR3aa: CASSLSRATEAFF

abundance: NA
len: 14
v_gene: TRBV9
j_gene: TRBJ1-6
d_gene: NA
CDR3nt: TGTGCCAGCAGCGTAGGACAGGACTATTCACCCCTCCACTTT
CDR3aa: CASSVGQDYSPLHF

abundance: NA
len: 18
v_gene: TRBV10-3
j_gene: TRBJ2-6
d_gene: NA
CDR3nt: TGTGCCATCAGTGATGATATCGGGGAAGGAGCTGGGGCCAACGTCCTGACTTTC
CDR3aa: CAISDDIGEGAGANVLTF

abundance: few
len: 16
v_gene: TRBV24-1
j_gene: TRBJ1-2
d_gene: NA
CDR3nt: TGTGCCACCAGCCAGAAACCCAGGTGGGCTGCCTATGGCTACACCTTC
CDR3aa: CATSQKPRWAAYGYTF

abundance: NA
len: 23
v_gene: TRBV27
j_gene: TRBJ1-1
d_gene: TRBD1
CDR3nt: TGTGCCAGCAGTTTGTCTTTTCCCCACCGAAATAAAACAGGGGGCGGGTTGAACACTGAAGCTTTCTTT
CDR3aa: CASSLSFPHRNKTGGGLNTEAFF

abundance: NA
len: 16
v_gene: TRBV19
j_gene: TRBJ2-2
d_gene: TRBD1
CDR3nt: TGTGCCAGTACCATTCTCCAGGGGGCGAACACCGGGGAGCTGTTTTTT
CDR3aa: CASTILQGANTGELFF

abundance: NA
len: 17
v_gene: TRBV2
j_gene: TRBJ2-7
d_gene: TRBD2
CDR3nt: TGTGCCAGCAGTGAATCTCGGGCGGGACTAAGCTCCTACGAGCAGTACTTC
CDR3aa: CASSESRAGLSSYEQYF

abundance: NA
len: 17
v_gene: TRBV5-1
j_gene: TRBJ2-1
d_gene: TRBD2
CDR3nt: TGCGCCAGCAGCTTCGGACTAGCGGGAGGGATCTACAATGAGCAGTTCTTC
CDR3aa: CASSFGLAGGIYNEQFF

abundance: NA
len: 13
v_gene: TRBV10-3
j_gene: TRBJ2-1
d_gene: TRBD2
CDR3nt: TGTGCCATCCGGGCTAGCGGGAGTGATGAGCAGTTCTTC
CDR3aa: CAIRASGSDEQFF

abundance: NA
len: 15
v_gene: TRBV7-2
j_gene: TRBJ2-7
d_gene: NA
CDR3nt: TGTGCCAGCAGCACGACCGGGGTCTCATACTACGAGCAGTACTTC
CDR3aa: CASSTTGVSYYEQYF

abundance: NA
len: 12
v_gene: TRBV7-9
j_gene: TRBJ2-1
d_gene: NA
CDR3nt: TGTGCCAGCAGCTTATCTTACAATGAGCAGTTCTTC
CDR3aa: CASSLSYNEQFF

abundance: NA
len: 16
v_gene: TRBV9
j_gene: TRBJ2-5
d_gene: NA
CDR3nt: TGTGCCAGCAGCGGAGGCGAATTGAAGTTCCAAGAGACCCAGTACTTC
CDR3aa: CASSGGELKFQETQYF

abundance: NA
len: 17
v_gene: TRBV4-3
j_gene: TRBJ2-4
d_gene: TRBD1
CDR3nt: TGCGCCAGCAGTTCCGGGACAGGGCTGTCCCTACAAAACATTCAGTACTTC
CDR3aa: CASSSGTGLSLQNIQYF

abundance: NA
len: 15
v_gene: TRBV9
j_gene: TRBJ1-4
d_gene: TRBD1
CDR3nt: TGTGCCAGCAGCATCCGACAGGGGGCCGGTGAAAAACTGTTTTTT
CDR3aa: CASSIRQGAGEKLFF

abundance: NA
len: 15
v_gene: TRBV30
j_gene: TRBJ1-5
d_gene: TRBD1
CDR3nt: TGTGCCTGGAGCAGGACAGGGGACGGTTGTCAGCCCCAGCATTTT
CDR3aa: CAWSRTGDGCQPQHF

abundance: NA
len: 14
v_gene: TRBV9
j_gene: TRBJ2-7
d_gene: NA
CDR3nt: TGTGCCAGCAGCGTAGACAGGGAGCCGCTCGAGCAGTACTTC
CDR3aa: CASSVDREPLEQYF

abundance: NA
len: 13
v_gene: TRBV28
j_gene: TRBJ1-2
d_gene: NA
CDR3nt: TGTGCCAGCAGTCCTCCGGGACTCAATGGCTACACCTTC
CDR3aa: CASSPPGLNGYTF

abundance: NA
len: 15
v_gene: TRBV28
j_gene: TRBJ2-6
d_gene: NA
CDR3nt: TGTGCCAGCAGTTTGGGAACTAGCATGGCCAACGTCCTGACTTTC
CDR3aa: CASSLGTSMANVLTF

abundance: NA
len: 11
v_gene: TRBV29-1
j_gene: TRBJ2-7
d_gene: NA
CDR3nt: TGCAGCGTTCCGGGTCTCTACGAGCAGTACTTC
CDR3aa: CSVPGLYEQYF

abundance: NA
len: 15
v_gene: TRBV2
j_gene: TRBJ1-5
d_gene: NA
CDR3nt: TGTGCCAGCAGAACAGGAGAAGGAGGCAATCAGCCCCAGCATTTT
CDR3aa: CASRTGEGGNQPQHF

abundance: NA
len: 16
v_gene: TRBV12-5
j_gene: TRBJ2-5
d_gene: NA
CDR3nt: TGTGCTAGTGGTTTGGTACAAAGAGGGTTTGGTGAGACCCAGTACTTC
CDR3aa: CASGLVQRGFGETQYF

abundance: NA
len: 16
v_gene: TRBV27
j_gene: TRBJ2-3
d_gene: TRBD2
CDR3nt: TGTGCCAGCAGTTCACAAGCGGGAGTGGGCACAGATACGCAGTATTTT
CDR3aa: CASSSQAGVGTDTQYF

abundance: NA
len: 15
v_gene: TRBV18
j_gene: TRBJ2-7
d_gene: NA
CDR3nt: TGTGCCAGCTCACCGGGCCTGGGGGGCTCCTACGAGCAGTACTTC
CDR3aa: CASSPGLGGSYEQYF